A selection of T cell receptor beta chains follows, all from one sample in a study of tumor and adjacent non-tumor tissue in lung cancer. TCRdb redid the calling of the multiplex PCR reads with MiXCR, one entry per CDR3 protein. The data hold more than 55,000 distinct CDR3 sequences, with more than 75% observed a single time. Sequencing was done on a sample of distant non-tumor lung tissue. Receptors originate from a man aged 60 to 69 with non-small cell lung cancer. CDR3s include the opening cysteine and the closing phenylalanine or tryptophan. A D gene is named only where the DNA matches it firmly. Not all rows give a size; the values are once, few, many and, for expanded clones, a class.

cdr3_nt: TGTGCCAGCAGGTCAACTTGGACTAGCGGGAGGGCATATGAGCAGTTCTTC
cdr3_aa: CASRSTWTSGRAYEQFF
v_call: TRBV12-3/TRBV12-4
d_call: TRBD2
clone_size: few
j_call: TRBJ2-1

cdr3_nt: TGCGCCAGCAGCCACGGGACAGGGCCTGCCTACGAGCAGTACTTC
cdr3_aa: CASSHGTGPAYEQYF
v_call: TRBV4-1
d_call: TRBD1
clone_size: medium-sized
j_call: TRBJ2-7

cdr3_nt: TGTGCCAGCAGCCAAGAGTCACTAGTGGGCAGCTACGAACAATACTTC
cdr3_aa: CASSQESLVGSYEQYF
v_call: TRBV14
d_call: .
clone_size: .
j_call: TRBJ2-7

cdr3_nt: TGCGCCAGCAGCCAAAACAACTACTATTGCTACACCTTC
cdr3_aa: CASSQNNYYCYTF
v_call: TRBV4-1
d_call: .
clone_size: .
j_call: TRBJ1-2

cdr3_nt: TGTGTCAACAGGGAAGTTAAGGGACGTAGGCATAAGCAGCTCTTC
cdr3_aa: CVNREVKGRRHKQLF
v_call: TRBV7-9
d_call: .
clone_size: .
j_call: TRBJ2-1

cdr3_nt: TGTGCCAGCAACCACCGGACTAGCGGGAGGCAAGAGACCCAGTACTTC
cdr3_aa: CASNHRTSGRQETQYF
v_call: TRBV14
d_call: TRBD2
clone_size: .
j_call: TRBJ2-5

cdr3_nt: TGTGCCAGCAGTTTGGTACCGGGGGCCGAGCAGTACTTC
cdr3_aa: CASSLVPGAEQYF
v_call: TRBV28
d_call: .
clone_size: many
j_call: TRBJ2-7

cdr3_nt: TGTGCCAGCATGGGTGTTAACTATGGCTACACCTTC
cdr3_aa: CASMGVNYGYTF
v_call: TRBV28
d_call: .
clone_size: .
j_call: TRBJ1-2

cdr3_nt: TGTGCCAGCAGTCCTAGCGGTGCCTACAATGAGCAGTTCTTC
cdr3_aa: CASSPSGAYNEQFF
v_call: TRBV28
d_call: TRBD2
clone_size: large
j_call: TRBJ2-1

cdr3_nt: TGTGCCAGTAGTTTGGCATGCGGAGGGGGCACTGAAGCTTTCTTT
cdr3_aa: CASSLACGGGTEAFF
v_call: TRBV28
d_call: .
clone_size: .
j_call: TRBJ1-1

cdr3_nt: TGTGCCATCAGTGATGGGGGTGCGGGGTACTCCTACGAGCAGTACTTC
cdr3_aa: CAISDGGAGYSYEQYF
v_call: TRBV10-3
d_call: .
clone_size: .
j_call: TRBJ2-7